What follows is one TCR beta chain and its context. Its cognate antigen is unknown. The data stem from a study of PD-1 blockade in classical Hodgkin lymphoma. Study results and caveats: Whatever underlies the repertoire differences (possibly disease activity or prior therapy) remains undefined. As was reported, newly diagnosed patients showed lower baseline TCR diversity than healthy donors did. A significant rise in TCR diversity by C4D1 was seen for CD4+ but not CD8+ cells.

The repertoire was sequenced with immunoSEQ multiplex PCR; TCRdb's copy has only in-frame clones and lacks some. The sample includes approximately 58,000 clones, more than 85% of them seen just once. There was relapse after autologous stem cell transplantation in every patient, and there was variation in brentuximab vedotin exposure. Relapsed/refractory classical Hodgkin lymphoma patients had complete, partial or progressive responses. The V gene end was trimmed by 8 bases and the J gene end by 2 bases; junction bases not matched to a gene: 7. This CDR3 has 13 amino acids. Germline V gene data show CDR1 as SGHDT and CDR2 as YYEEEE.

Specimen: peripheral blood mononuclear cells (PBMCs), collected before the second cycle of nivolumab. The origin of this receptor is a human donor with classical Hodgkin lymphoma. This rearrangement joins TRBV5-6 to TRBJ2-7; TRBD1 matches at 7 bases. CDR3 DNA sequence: TGTGCCAGTACCGGGACAGAAGCCTACGAGCAGTACTTC. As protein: CASTGTEAYEQYF.